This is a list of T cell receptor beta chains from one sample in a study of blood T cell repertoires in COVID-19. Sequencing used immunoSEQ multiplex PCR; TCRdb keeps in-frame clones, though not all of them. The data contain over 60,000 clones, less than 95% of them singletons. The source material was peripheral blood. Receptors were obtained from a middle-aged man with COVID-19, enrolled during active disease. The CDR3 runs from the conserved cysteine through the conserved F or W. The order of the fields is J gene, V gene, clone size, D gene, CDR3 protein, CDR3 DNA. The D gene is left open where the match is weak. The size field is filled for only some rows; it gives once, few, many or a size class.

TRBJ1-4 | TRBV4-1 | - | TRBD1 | CASSQVQGQGPERELFF | TGCGCCAGCAGCCAAGTCCAAGGACAGGGCCCTGAACGAGAACTGTTTTTT
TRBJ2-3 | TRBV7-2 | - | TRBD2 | CASSSTHWGLAGGFNTQYF | TGTGCCAGCAGCTCCACTCATTGGGGTCTAGCGGGAGGATTCAATACGCAGTATTTT
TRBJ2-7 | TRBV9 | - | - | CASSVSSWAYEQYF | TGTGCCAGCAGCGTATCCTCCTGGGCTTACGAGCAGTACTTC
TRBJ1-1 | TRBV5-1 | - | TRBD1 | CASSWGTGAEAFF | TGCGCCAGCAGCTGGGGGACAGGGGCTGAAGCTTTCTTT
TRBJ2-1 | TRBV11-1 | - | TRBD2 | CASSSGLGLRNEQFF | TGTGCCAGCAGCTCGGGACTAGGATTGAGGAATGAGCAGTTCTTC
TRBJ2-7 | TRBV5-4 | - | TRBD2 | CASSLIAGGGEQYF | TGTGCCAGCAGCTTAATAGCGGGAGGCGGTGAGCAGTACTTC
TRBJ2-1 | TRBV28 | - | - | CASRADINEQFF | TGTGCCAGCAGGGCGGACATCAATGAGCAGTTCTTC
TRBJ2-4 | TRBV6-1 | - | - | CASSELEGEENIQYF | TGTGCCAGCAGTGAGTTGGAAGGGGAGGAAAACATTCAGTACTTC
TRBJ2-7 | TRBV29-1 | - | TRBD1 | CSVETGQGANEQYF | TGCAGCGTTGAAACGGGACAGGGGGCTAATGAGCAGTACTTC
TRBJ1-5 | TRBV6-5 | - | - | CASSSRGFSNQPQHF | TGTGCCAGCAGTTCCCGGGGGTTTAGCAATCAGCCCCAGCATTTT
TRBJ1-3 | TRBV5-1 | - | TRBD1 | CASSLAGGGGTIYF | TGCGCCAGCAGCTTGGCCGGAGGGGGCGGCACAATATATTTT
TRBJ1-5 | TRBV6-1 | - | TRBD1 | CASSEARWTGTHQPQHF | TGTGCCAGCAGTGAAGCGCGTTGGACAGGGACTCATCAGCCCCAGCATTTT
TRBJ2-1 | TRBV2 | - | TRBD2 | CASSATSGSYNEQFF | TGTGCCAGCAGTGCAACTAGCGGGAGCTACAATGAGCAGTTCTTC
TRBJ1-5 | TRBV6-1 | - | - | CASSELPQGSNQPQHF | TGTGCCAGCAGTGAACTCCCCCAGGGCTCCAATCAGCCCCAGCATTTT
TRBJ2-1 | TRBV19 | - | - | CASSILSRQFF | TGTGCCAGTAGTATTCTTTCTCGGCAGTTCTTC
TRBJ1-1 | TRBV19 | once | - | CASSSYRATMNTEAFF | TGTGCCAGTAGTAGCTACAGGGCAACTATGAACACTGAAGCTTTCTTT
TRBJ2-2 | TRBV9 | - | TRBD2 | CASSVRLATNTGELFF | TGTGCCAGCAGCGTTAGACTAGCGACGAACACCGGGGAGCTGTTTTTT
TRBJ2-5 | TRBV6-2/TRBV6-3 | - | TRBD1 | CASSENRGGETQYF | TGTGCCAGCAGTGAGAACAGGGGCGGGGAGACCCAGTACTTC
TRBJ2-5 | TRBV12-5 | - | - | CASGLETGKQTQYF | TGTGCTAGTGGTTTGGAAACAGGGAAGCAGACCCAGTACTTC
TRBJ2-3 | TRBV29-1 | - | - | CSVEDGGARDTQYF | TGCAGCGTTGAAGACGGGGGAGCCAGAGATACGCAGTATTTT
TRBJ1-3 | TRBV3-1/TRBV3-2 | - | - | CASSRSSRAGNTIYF | TGTGCCAGCAGTCGGAGCAGCAGGGCTGGAAACACCATATATTTT
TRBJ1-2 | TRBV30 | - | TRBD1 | CAWSWQGANYGYTF | TGTGCCTGGAGTTGGCAGGGGGCCAACTATGGCTACACCTTC
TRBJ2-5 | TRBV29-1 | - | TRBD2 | CSVATSGRAKEETQYF | TGCAGCGTCGCTACTAGCGGGAGGGCCAAAGAAGAGACCCAGTACTTC
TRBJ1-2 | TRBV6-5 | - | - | CASRAGGADGYGYTF | TGTGCCAGCAGAGCAGGCGGGGCAGATGGCTATGGCTACACCTTC
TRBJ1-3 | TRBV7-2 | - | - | CASSRDTHSGNTIYF | TGTGCCAGCAGCCGTGACACCCACTCTGGAAACACCATATATTTT
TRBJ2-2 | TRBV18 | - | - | CASSPDSNTGELFF | TGTGCCAGCTCCCCCGACTCGAACACCGGGGAGCTGTTTTTT
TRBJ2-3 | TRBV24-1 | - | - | CATSDDLRSSTDTQYF | TGTGCCACCAGTGACGACTTAAGGTCAAGCACAGATACGCAGTATTTT
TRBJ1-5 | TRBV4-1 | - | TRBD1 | CASSQGTASNQPQHF | TGCGCCAGCAGCCAGGGGACAGCTAGCAATCAGCCCCAGCATTTT
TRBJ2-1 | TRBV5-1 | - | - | CASSLTGGPSSYNEQFF | TGCGCCAGCAGCTTGACCGGCGGGCCCAGCTCCTACAATGAGCAGTTCTTC
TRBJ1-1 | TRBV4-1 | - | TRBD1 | CASSLRGGYQNTEAFF | TGCGCCAGCAGCCTTCGAGGGGGCTACCAGAACACTGAAGCTTTCTTT
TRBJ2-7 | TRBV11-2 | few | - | CASTQAYEQYF | TGTGCCAGCACCCAAGCGTACGAGCAGTACTTC
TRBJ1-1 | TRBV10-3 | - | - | CAISESLIPGAFF | TGTGCCATCAGTGAGTCGTTAATACCGGGAGCTTTCTTT
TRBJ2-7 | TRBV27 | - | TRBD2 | CASTRTSGRGIVQYF | TGTGCCAGCACACGCACTAGCGGGAGAGGTATTGTGCAGTACTTC
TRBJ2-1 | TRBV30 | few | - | CAWSVRLFEQFF | TGTGCCTGGAGTGTACGGTTATTTGAGCAGTTCTTC
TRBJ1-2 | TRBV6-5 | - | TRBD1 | CASSPTGGLVYGYTF | TGTGCCAGCAGTCCCACAGGGGGGCTGGTCTATGGCTACACCTTC
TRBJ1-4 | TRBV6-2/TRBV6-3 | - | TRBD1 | CASSDGTGSEKLFF | TGTGCCAGCAGCGACGGGACAGGGAGTGAAAAACTGTTTTTT
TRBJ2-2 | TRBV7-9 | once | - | CASSFYGRGRTGELFF | TGTGCCAGCAGCTTCTACGGGAGAGGTCGCACCGGGGAGCTGTTTTTT
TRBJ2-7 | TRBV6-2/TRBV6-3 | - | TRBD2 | CASSYGLAVSYEQYF | TGTGCCAGCAGTTACGGGCTAGCGGTCTCCTACGAGCAGTACTTC
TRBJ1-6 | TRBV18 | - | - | CASSPRGPSSYNSPLHF | TGTGCCAGCTCACCACGAGGGCCGAGCTCCTATAATTCACCCCTCCACTTT
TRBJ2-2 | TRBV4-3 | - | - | CASSPLTEYTGELFF | TGCGCCAGCAGCCCTTTAACAGAATACACCGGGGAGCTGTTTTTT
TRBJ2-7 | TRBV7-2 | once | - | CASSLVAVAYEQYF | TGTGCCAGCAGCTTAGTCGCAGTGGCCTACGAGCAGTACTTC
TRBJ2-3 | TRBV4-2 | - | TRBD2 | CASSLGGLTSGRDTQYF | TGTGCCAGCAGCCTAGGCGGCCTGACTAGCGGGAGGGATACGCAGTATTTT
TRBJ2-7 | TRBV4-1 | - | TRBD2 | CASSQEVASGYEQYF | TGCGCCAGCAGCCAAGAGGTGGCTAGCGGTTACGAGCAGTACTTC
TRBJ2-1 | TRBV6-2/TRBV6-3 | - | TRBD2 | CASSYSGEGRDNEQFF | TGTGCCAGCAGTTACTCCGGAGAGGGGAGGGACAATGAGCAGTTCTTC
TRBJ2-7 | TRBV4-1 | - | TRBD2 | CASSLGRIGTSGREEQYF | TGCGCCAGCAGCCTAGGACGGATCGGGACTAGCGGGAGGGAAGAGCAGTACTTC
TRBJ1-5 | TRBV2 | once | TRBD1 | CASSDYRGHQPQHF | TGTGCCAGCAGTGACTACAGGGGTCATCAGCCCCAGCATTTT
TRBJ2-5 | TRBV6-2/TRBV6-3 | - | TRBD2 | CASSYSALGLAYQETQYF | TGTGCCAGCAGTTACTCTGCCTTGGGACTAGCGTACCAAGAGACCCAGTACTTC